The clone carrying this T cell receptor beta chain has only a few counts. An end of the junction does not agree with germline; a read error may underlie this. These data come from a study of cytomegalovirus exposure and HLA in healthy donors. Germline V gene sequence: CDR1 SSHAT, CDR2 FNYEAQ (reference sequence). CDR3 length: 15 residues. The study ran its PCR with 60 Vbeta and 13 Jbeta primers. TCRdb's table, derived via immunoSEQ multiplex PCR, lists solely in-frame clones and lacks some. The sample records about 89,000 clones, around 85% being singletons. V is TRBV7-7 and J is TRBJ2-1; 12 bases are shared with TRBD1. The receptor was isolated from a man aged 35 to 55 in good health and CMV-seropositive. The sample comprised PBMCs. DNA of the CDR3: TGTGCTAGCAGCTTGGGGACAGGGGGCTCCAATGAGCAGTTCTTC. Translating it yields CASSLGTGGSNEQFF.